This T cell receptor beta chain was recovered during a study of blood T cell repertoires in COVID-19. As for the study in general: Nucleic acid was either cDNA or gDNA, and it came from T cells, B-cell-depleted T cells, or PBMCs.

The method was immunoSEQ multiplex PCR; TCRdb's version includes in-frame clones alone and lacks a portion of them. The table has 200,000 to 250,000 clones, roughly 85% seen once; the top ten hold 9.5% to 14%. Participants came from about 23 US areas, aged roughly 18 to 100 years. The study assigned cohorts using participant-reported clinical history. Symptom resolution, clearance, or two negative PCRs marked the recovered donors of Cohort 3. Sequences were obtained from PBMCs or T cells enriched from blood (not recorded which). The receptor comes from a man aged 30 to 45 who had recovered from COVID-19.

CDR3 residues: CSVRSPGQEGYTF. The CDR3 DNA sequence: TGCAGCGTGAGATCGCCGGGACAGGAGGGCTACACCTTC. V usage is TRBV29-1 and J usage is TRBJ1-2; 8 positions agree with TRBD1. V shed 6 bases and J 8 bases; nucleotides not matched to a gene: 11. Germline V gene lookup returns CDR1 SQVTM and CDR2 ANQGSEA. CDR3 length equals 13 residues.